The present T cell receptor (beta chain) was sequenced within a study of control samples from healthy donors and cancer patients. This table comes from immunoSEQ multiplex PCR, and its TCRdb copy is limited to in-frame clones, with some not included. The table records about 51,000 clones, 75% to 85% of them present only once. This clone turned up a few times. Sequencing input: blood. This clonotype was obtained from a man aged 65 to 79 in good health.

The chain's CDR3 is CASSFGGADTEAFF. CDR3 nucleotides: TGCGCCAGCAGCTTTGGAGGGGCGGACACTGAAGCTTTCTTT. The chain combines TRBV5-1 with TRBJ1-1; a possible D gene is TRBD1 (5 bases). The CDR3 extends over 14 amino acids. Germline V gene data show CDR1 as SGHRS and CDR2 as YFSETQ. Trimming took off 2 bases at V and 3 bases at J, with 11 bases between the two ends. The entire variable domain, with the rest obtained from reference TRBV5-1 and TRBJ1-1, is as follows: KAGVTQTPRYLIKTRGQQVTLSCSPISGHRSVSWYQQTPGQGLQFLFEYFSETQRNKGNFPGRFSGRQFSNSRSEMNVSTLELGDSALYLCASSFGGADTEAFFGQGTRLTVV.